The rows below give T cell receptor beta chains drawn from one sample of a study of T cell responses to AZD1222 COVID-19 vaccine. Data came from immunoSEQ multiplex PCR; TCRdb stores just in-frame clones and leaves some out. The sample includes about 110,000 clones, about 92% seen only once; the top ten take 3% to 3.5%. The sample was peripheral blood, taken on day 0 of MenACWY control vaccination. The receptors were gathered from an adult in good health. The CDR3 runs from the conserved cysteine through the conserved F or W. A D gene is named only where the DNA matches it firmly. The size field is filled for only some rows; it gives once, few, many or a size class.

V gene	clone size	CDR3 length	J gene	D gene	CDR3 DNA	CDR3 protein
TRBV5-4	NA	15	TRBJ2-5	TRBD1	TGTGCCAGCAGCTTGAGGCAGGGGGCGGGAGAGACCCAGTACTTC	CASSLRQGAGETQYF
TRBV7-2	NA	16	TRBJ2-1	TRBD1	TGTGCCAGCAGCGGGAGGACAGGGTTAATGTTCAGTGAGCAGTTCTTC	CASSGRTGLMFSEQFF
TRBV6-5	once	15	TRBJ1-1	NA	TGTGCCAGCAGTTGGTCCGCGCCGATGAACACTGAAGCTTTCTTT	CASSWSAPMNTEAFF
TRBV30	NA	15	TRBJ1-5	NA	TGTGCCTGGAGTGTAGGGAGCCACGGGAATCAGCCCCAGCATTTT	CAWSVGSHGNQPQHF
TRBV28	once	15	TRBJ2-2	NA	TGTGCCAGCAGTTCACGAGGTCTTTGGACCGGGGAGCTGTTTTTT	CASSSRGLWTGELFF
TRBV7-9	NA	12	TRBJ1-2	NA	TGTGCCAGCAGCCGCTCGGACTATGGCTACACCTTC	CASSRSDYGYTF
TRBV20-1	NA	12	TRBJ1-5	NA	TGCAGTGCTAGTCGGGGGGACCAGCCCCAGCATTTT	CSASRGDQPQHF
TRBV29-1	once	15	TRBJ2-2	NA	TGCAGCGTTGAAGAAAGGGGAAGGTATGCCGGGGAGCTGTTTTTT	CSVEERGRYAGELFF
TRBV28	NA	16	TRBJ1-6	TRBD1	TGTGCCAGCAGTTCGCCGGGAGACAGGGGGCGATCACCCCTCCACTTT	CASSSPGDRGRSPLHF
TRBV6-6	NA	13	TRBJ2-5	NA	TGTGCCAGCAAGGACACGTACCAAGAGACCCAGTACTTC	CASKDTYQETQYF
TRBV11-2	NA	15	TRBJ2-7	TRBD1	TGTGCCAGCAGCCCGAGGACAGGGAATATCTACGAGCAGTACTTC	CASSPRTGNIYEQYF
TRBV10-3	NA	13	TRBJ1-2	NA	TGTGCCATCAACGGCGGAGGGAACTATGGCTACACCTTC	CAINGGGNYGYTF
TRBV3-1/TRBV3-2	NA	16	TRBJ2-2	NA	TGTGCCAGCAGCCGTGCAAAAAACCTTATAGCCGGGGAGCTGTTTTTT	CASSRAKNLIAGELFF
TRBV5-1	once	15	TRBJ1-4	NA	TGCGCCAGCAGCTTGTGGGCTAACTCTGATGAAAAACTGTTTTTT	CASSLWANSDEKLFF
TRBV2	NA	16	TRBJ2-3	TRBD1	TGTGCCAGCAGCCGGGATCGGACAGGAAGCACAGATACGCAGTATTTT	CASSRDRTGSTDTQYF
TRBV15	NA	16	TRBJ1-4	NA	TGTGCCACCAGCAGACCGACGGGGAGTACAGGGCTGAAACTGTTTTTT	CATSRPTGSTGLKLFF
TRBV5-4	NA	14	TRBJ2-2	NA	TGTGCCAGCAGCTCGGGACTTTACACCGGGGAGCTGTTTTTT	CASSSGLYTGELFF
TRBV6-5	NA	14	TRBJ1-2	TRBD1	TGTGCCAGCAACATCGAACTAGACAGGGCTGGCTACACCTTC	CASNIELDRAGYTF
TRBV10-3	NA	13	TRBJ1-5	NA	TGTGCCATCAGTGAGTCAGGGGATCAGCCCCAGCATTTT	CAISESGDQPQHF
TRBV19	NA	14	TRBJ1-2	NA	TGTGCCAGTAGTATTCCCGGAGATTCCTATGGCTACACCTTC	CASSIPGDSYGYTF
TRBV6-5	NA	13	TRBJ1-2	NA	TGTGCCAGCAGTCCCAGGGTCGGTCTTGGCTACACCTTC	CASSPRVGLGYTF
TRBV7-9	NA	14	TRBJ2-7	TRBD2	TGTGCCAGCAGCCAAAGCGGGGGCAACTACGAGCAGTACTTC	CASSQSGGNYEQYF
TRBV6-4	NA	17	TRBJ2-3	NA	TGTGCCAGCAGTGACGCCGGGGGCAAGACCTCCACAGATACGCAGTATTTT	CASSDAGGKTSTDTQYF
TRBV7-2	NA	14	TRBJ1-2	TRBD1	TGTGCCAGCAGCCAGGGTAGTCCAGGGGGCTACTACACCTTC	CASSQGSPGGYYTF
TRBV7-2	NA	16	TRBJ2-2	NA	TGTGCCAGCAGCTTATGGTCAGTTAAGAACACCGGGGAGCTGTTTTTT	CASSLWSVKNTGELFF
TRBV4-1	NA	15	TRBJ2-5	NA	TGCGCCAGCAGCCAAGATCTCAACGGGCCGGAGACCCAGTACTTC	CASSQDLNGPETQYF
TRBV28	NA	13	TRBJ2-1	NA	TGTGCCAGCAGTGATAATTGGGGGGGCGAGCAGTTCTTC	CASSDNWGGEQFF
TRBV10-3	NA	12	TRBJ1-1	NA	TGTGCCATCAGTGGGCAGGGGACTGAAGCTTTCTTT	CAISGQGTEAFF
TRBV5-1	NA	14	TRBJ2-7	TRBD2	TGCGCCAGCAGCTTGGTTAGGGGAGGGAACGAGCAGTACTTC	CASSLVRGGNEQYF
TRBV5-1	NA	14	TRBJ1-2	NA	TGCGCCAGCAGCTTGGCGGACGTTCTTTATGGCTACACCTTC	CASSLADVLYGYTF
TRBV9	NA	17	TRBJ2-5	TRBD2	TGTGCCAGCAGCCCACGGACTAGCGGGGGGGCTGTTGAGACCCAGTACTTC	CASSPRTSGGAVETQYF
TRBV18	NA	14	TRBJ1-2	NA	TGTGCCAGCTCACTCACAGGGATTGACTATGGCTACACCTTC	CASSLTGIDYGYTF
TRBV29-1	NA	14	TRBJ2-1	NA	TGCAGCGTTCGGCGACTAGACTCCTACAATGAGCAGTTCTTC	CSVRRLDSYNEQFF
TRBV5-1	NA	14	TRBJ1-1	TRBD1	TGCGCCAGCAGCGAGACAGGGTGGGACACTGAAGCTTTCTTT	CASSETGWDTEAFF
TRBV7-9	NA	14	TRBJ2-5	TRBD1	TGTGCCAGCAGCTTTACAGGGGCTGGGGAGACCCAGTACTTC	CASSFTGAGETQYF
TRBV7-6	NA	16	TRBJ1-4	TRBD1	TGTGCCAGCAGCCCAAACAGGGGTAATGCTAATGAAAAACTGTTTTTT	CASSPNRGNANEKLFF